These 25 T cell receptor beta chains came from one sample sequenced in a study of T cell responses to AZD1222 COVID-19 vaccine. Data came from immunoSEQ multiplex PCR; TCRdb stores just in-frame clones and leaves some out. This table has more than 250,000 clones, approximately 95% appearing once. This material consisted of peripheral blood, taken on day 0 of AZD1222 vaccination. These receptors were taken from an adult in good health.

The CDR3 nucleotides read TGTGCCAGCAGTCCCCGGGGTCTTGCCGGGGAGCTGTTTTTT. It yields the protein CASSPRGLAGELFF. The chain couples TRBV28 to TRBJ2-2; maybe TRBD2 (5 bases). CDR3 length: 14 residues. Trimming stripped 5 bases from V and 6 bases from J, with 13 bases between. CDR1 is MDHEN, CDR2 SYDVKM, per germline.

The chain uses TRBV9 and TRBJ2-3; 7 bases are shared with TRBD2. J gave up 2 bases and V 4 bases, and 7 bases lay outside the gene matches. This CDR3 is 15 amino acids long. Germline V gives CDR1 SGDLS, CDR2 YYNGEE. CDR3 residues: CASSWLAVSTDTQYF. In DNA form, the CDR3 reads TGTGCCAGCAGCTGGCTAGCGGTATCCACAGATACGCAGTATTTT. The full variable domain, with the rest looked up from reference TRBV9 and TRBJ2-3, is DSGVTQTPKHLITATGQRVTLRCSPRSGDLSVYWYQQSLDQGLQFLIQYYNGEERAKGNILERFSAQQFPDLHSELNLSSLELGDSALYFCASSWLAVSTDTQYFGPGTRLTVL.

The V call is TRBV19, the J call TRBJ1-2; weak D call: TRBD1 (5 bases). The ends were cut back, 5 bases at V and 7 bases at J, with 17 bases in the middle. Germline V gene data show CDR1 as LNHDA and CDR2 as SQIVND (reference sequence). The CDR3 consists of 14 residues. CDR3 in DNA: TGTGCCAGTAGTGCTGATCGAATGCAGGGTGGCTACACCTTC. Encoded protein: CASSADRMQGGYTF.

CDR3 DNA: TGTGCCAGCAGCGTCGGGACAGGGGACTGGTACGAGCAGTACTTC. Encoded protein: CASSVGTGDWYEQYF. The chain uses TRBV9 and TRBJ2-7; 10 bases map to TRBD1. This CDR3 is 15 amino acids long. V lost 2 bases to trimming and J lost 4 bases; unmatched junction nucleotides: 6. Germline-derived CDR1 and CDR2 are SGDLS and YYNGEE.

This sequence joins TRBV6-6 and TRBJ1-6, with D maybe TRBD1 (5 bases). Germline V gene lookup returns CDR1 MNHNY and CDR2 SVGAGI (reference sequence). Trimming took off 4 bases at V and 8 bases at J, with 15 bases between the two ends. This CDR3 has 15 amino acids. CDR3 DNA: TGTGCCAGCAGTTCGCGACAGCCTGGGGATTCACCCCTCCACTTT. Translation gives CASSSRQPGDSPLHF.

This chain uses TRBV7-3 with TRBJ2-3; possibly TRBD1 for D (6 bases). This CDR3 has 13 residues. Germline-derived CDR1 and CDR2 are SGHTA and FQGTGA. V lost 5 bases and J 7 bases, leaving 13 bases between the germline ends. The CDR3 DNA reads as TGTGCCAGCAGCCGAGAAAGGGGGTATACGCAGTATTTT. This codes for CASSRERGYTQYF.

The rearrangement joins TRBV4-3 to TRBJ1-4; the D is unclear. Deletions cut 1 base from V and 8 bases from J, with 8 bases between. The CDR3 length is 13 residues. The germline CDR1 and CDR2 sequences are LGHNA and YSLEER. Here the CDR3 reads CASSQVGHEKLFF. CDR3 DNA: TGCGCCAGCAGCCAAGTTGGTCACGAAAAACTGTTTTTT.

J is TRBJ1-2 and V is TRBV19; D is perhaps TRBD1 (5 bases). Germline V gives CDR1 LNHDA, CDR2 SQIVND (reference sequence). The CDR3 length is 17 residues. Trimming removed 6 bases at V and 2 bases at J, with 22 bases between. This CDR3 reads CASSSRGAFTGNYGYTF. CDR3 coding DNA: TGTGCCAGTAGCTCTCGAGGGGCATTCACCGGAAACTATGGCTACACCTTC.

The rearrangement joins TRBV11-1 to TRBJ2-1; D uncertain. This CDR3 is built from 11 residues. V shed 2 bases and J shed 5 bases, with 1 base lying between them. Germline CDR1 reads SGHAT; CDR2 reads FQDESV (reference sequence). The CDR3 bases are TGTGCCAGCAGCTTAAACAATGAGCAGTTCTTC. This translates into CASSLNNEQFF. Together with reference TRBV11-1 and TRBJ2-1, the CDR3 gives the full variable domain: EAEVAQSPRYKITEKSQAVAFWCDPISGHATLYWYRQILGQGPELLVQFQDESVVDDSQLPKDRFSAERLKGVDSTLKIQPAELGDSAMYLCASSLNNEQFFGPGTRLTVL.

A few counts support this clone. The V gene is TRBV5-1, the J gene TRBJ2-5; 9 bases are shared with TRBD2. Trimming cost V 3 bases and J 3 bases; bases outside gene matches: 6. The germline V gene has CDR1 SGHRS and CDR2 YFSETQ. This CDR3 contains 15 residues. For the CDR3, the DNA is TGCGCCAGCAGCTGGTTAGCGGGGGTGGAAGAGACCCAGTACTTC. Protein: CASSWLAGVEETQYF.

The V call is TRBV4-1, the J call TRBJ1-2, with 8 bases fitting TRBD1. With 4 bases clipped from V and 2 bases from J, the junction kept 3 bases outside the gene matches. The V gene's germline CDR1 is MGHRA and CDR2 YSYEKL. The CDR3 is 14 amino acids. The CDR3 protein is CASSPDRGNYGYTF. As DNA, the CDR3 is TGCGCCAGCAGCCCTGACAGGGGAAACTATGGCTACACCTTC.

This rearrangement joins TRBV3-1 (or the pseudogene TRBV3-2) to TRBJ2-1; 9 nucleotides line up with TRBD2. Germline V lookup: CDR1 LGHDT, CDR2 YNNKEL (reference sequence). The trim removed 9 bases at V and 4 bases at J, leaving 10 bases unmatched. This CDR3 region has 15 residues. In nucleotides, the CDR3 is TGTGCCAGTGAAAAGCGGGGGGCTATATACAATGAGCAGTTCTTC. This encodes CASEKRGAIYNEQFF.

The chain recombines TRBV7-9 with TRBJ1-4; D call uncertain. CDR3 length: 18 residues. Germline V gene sequence: CDR1 SEHNR, CDR2 FQNEAQ (reference sequence). The V gene lost 4 bases and the J gene lost 0 bases, with 18 bases spanning the gap. The CDR3 nucleotides are TGTGCCAGCAGCTCAACCAGGCTGTCTTTTGCAACTAATGAAAAACTGTTTTTT. Protein product: CASSSTRLSFATNEKLFF.

This sequence joins TRBV27 and TRBJ2-2; D gene ambiguous. V lost 5 bases to trimming and J lost 5 bases, with 21 bases between them. The germline CDR1 and CDR2 sequences are MNHEY and SMNVEV (reference sequence). The CDR3 contains 17 residues. The CDR3 bases are TGTGCCAGCAGTCCCTACCTAGAGCTGGGGATTACCGGGGAGCTGTTTTTT. This gives the protein CASSPYLELGITGELFF.

The rearrangement uses TRBV13 and TRBJ1-6; the D is unclear. Germline V gene sequence: CDR1 PRHDT, CDR2 FYEKMQ (reference sequence). V gave up 1 base and J gave up 6 bases, with 10 bases separating them. This CDR3 has 15 residues. The CDR3 DNA is TGTGCCAGCAGCTTAGTTCGGGCCGTTAATTCACCCCTCCACTTT. Its translation is CASSLVRAVNSPLHF.

This chain joins TRBV2 and TRBJ2-3; D unresolved. CDR1 is SNHLY and CDR2 is FYNNEI in the germline V gene. This CDR3 is 11 amino acids long. Trimming pared 8 bases from V and 4 bases from J, leaving 7 bases between. This chain's CDR3 is CASVLADTQYF. CDR3 in DNA: TGTGCCAGCGTACTGGCAGATACGCAGTATTTT.

J is TRBJ2-7 and V is TRBV29-1; maybe TRBD2 (6 bases). V shed 4 bases and J shed 2 bases, with 12 bases lying between them. This CDR3 is built from 13 residues. Germline V CDR1 and CDR2: SQVTM, ANQGSEA. CDR3 sequence reads: CSVVGGRTYEQYF. As DNA, the CDR3 is TGCAGCGTTGTTGGGGGGAGGACCTACGAGCAGTACTTC.

There are a few counts of this clone. This chain joins TRBV19 and TRBJ2-6, with TRBD1 matching over 9 bases. The CDR3 contains 19 residues. From germline, CDR1 is LNHDA and CDR2 SQIVND (reference sequence). J lost 0 bases, V lost 5 bases, and 11 bases had no gene match. Here the CDR3 reads CASSPSPQGASSGANVLTF. The CDR3 nucleotides are TGTGCCAGTAGTCCTTCCCCACAGGGGGCGAGCTCTGGGGCCAACGTCCTGACTTTC.

This rearrangement joins TRBV24-1 to TRBJ1-4; weak D call: TRBD1 (5 bases). CDR1 and CDR2 (germline): KGHDR, SFDVKD. The CDR3 length is 15 residues. V was pared by 3 bases and J by 8 bases, with 15 bases between. The CDR3 bases are TGTGCCACCAGTGATCCCGGGGGGTCTGGCGAAAAACTGTTTTTT. Translated, it gives CATSDPGGSGEKLFF.

This clone was picked up a small number of times. The CDR3 loop reads CASSSGDYEQYF. The CDR3 DNA reads as TGTGCCAGCAGCTCCGGTGACTACGAGCAGTACTTC. J is TRBJ2-7 and V is TRBV6-2 or TRBV6-3; D is uncertain. Germline lookup yields CDR1 MNHEY and CDR2 SVGEGT. Trimming removed 6 bases from V and 3 bases from J, with 9 bases in between. The CDR3 has 12 amino acids.

The chain carries TRBV7-2 and TRBJ2-5, with D perhaps matching TRBD2 (6 bases). The germline V gene encodes CDR1 SGHTA and CDR2 FQGNSA. V shed 2 bases and J shed 5 bases, with 12 bases lying between them. CDR3 size: 14 residues. DNA of the CDR3: TGTGCCAGCAGCTTAAGTCTAGCGACGGAGACCCAGTACTTC. Its protein is CASSLSLATETQYF.

This chain uses TRBV27 with TRBJ2-1; 7 bases agree with TRBD2. Trimming took 3 bases from V and 8 from J; bases not matched to a gene: 4. Per the germline V gene, CDR1 is MNHEY and CDR2 is SMNVEV (reference sequence). The CDR3 is made up of 13 amino acids. The CDR3 loop reads CASSFRLADEQFF. The CDR3 DNA reads TGTGCCAGCAGTTTCCGACTAGCCGATGAGCAGTTCTTC.

The V and J genes are TRBV7-8 and TRBJ1-1; no definite D call. V was cut by 1 base and J by 1 base, with 7 bases left in between. The CDR3 contains 14 residues. Per the germline V gene, CDR1 is SGHVS and CDR2 is FQNEAQ. The CDR3 here is CASSLERENTEAFF. CDR3 nucleotides: TGTGCCAGCAGCTTAGAGCGGGAGAACACTGAAGCTTTCTTT.

This clone was found once. The chain carries TRBV18 and TRBJ1-5; a weak D match, TRBD1 (5 bases). The CDR3 length is 15 residues. V lost 6 bases and J lost 2, with 14 bases in between. CDR1 and CDR2 (germline): KGHSH, LQKENI. This CDR3 is CASSGGGSGNQPQHF. In DNA, the CDR3 is TGTGCCAGCTCCGGGGGAGGGTCTGGCAATCAGCCCCAGCATTTT.

The DNA of the CDR3 is TGTGCCAGCAGCTTGGGGGGGGCCCAGCATTTT. It translates to CASSLGGAQHF. The chain carries TRBV5-5 and TRBJ1-5; weak D call: TRBD1 (5 bases). V was cut by 0 bases and J by 11 bases, with 6 bases left in between. Germline CDR1 SGHKS, CDR2 YYEKEE (reference sequence). This CDR3 has 11 residues.